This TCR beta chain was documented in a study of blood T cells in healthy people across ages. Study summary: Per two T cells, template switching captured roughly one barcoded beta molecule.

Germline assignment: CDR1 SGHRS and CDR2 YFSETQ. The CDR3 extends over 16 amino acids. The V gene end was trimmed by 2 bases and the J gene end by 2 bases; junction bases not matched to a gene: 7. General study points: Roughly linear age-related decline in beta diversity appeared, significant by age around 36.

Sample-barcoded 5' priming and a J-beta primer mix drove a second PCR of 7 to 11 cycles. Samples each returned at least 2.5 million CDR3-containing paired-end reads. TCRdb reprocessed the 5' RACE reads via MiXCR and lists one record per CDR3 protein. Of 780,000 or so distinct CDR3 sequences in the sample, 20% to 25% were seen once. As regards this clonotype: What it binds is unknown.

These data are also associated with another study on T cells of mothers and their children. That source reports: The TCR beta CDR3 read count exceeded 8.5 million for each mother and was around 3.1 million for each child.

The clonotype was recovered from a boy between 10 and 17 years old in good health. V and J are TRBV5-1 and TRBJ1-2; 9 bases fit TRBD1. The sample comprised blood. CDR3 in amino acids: CASSFETGTGNYGYTF. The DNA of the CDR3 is TGCGCCAGCAGCTTTGAAACCGGGACAGGGAACTATGGCTACACCTTC.